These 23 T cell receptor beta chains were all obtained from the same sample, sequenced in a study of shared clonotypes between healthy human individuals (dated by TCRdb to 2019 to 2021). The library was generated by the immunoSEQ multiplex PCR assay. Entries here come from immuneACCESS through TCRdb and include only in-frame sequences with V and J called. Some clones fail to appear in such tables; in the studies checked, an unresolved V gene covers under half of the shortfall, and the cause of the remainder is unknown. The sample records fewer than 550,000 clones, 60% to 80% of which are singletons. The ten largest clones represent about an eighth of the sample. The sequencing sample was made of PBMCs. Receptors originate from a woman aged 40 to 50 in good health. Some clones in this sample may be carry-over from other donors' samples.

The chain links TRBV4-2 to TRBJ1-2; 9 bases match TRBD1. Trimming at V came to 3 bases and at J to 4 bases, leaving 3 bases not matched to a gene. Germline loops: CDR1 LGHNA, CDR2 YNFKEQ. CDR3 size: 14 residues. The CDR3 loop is CASSQGQGIYGYTF. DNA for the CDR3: TGTGCCAGCAGCCAGGGACAGGGCATCTATGGCTACACCTTC.

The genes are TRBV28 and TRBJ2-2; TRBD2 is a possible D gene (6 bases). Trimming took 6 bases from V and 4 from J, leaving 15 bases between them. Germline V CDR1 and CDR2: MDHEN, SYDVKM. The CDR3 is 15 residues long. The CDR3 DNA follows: TGTGCCAGCAGCCGCGGGGCGGTGGCCACCGGGGAGCTGTTTTTT. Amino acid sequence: CASSRGAVATGELFF.

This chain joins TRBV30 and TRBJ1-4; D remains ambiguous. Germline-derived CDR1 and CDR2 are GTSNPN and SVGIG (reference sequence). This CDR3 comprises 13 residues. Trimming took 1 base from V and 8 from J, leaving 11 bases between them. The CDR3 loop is CAWSAAGYEKLFF. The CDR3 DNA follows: TGTGCCTGGAGTGCCGCGGGTTACGAAAAACTGTTTTTT. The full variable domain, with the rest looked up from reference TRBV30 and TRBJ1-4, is SQTIHQWPATLVQPVGSPLSLECTVEGTSNPNLYWYRQAAGRGLQLLFYSVGIGQISSEVPQNLSASRPQDRQFILSSKKLLLSDSGFYLCAWSAAGYEKLFFGSGTQLSVL.

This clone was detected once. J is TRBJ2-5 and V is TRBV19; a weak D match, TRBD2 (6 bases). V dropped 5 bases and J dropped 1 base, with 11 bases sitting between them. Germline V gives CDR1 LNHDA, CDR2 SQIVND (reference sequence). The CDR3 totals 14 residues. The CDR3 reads CASSAGTPQETQYF. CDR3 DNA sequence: TGTGCCAGTAGTGCCGGGACTCCCCAAGAGACCCAGTACTTC. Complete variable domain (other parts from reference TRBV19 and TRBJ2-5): DGGITQSPKYLFRKEGQNVTLSCEQNLNHDAMYWYRQDPGQGLRLIYYSQIVNDFQKGDIAEGYSVSREKKESFPLTVTSAQKNPTAFYLCASSAGTPQETQYFGPGTRLLVL.

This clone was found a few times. CDR3 bases: TGCGCCAGCAGCCCCGTGGGGGGAGGTCAGCCCCAGCATTTT. This sequence encodes CASSPVGGGQPQHF. The rearrangement uses TRBV4-1 and TRBJ1-5; weak D call: TRBD1 (5 bases). The CDR3 consists of 14 residues. The germline V gene has CDR1 MGHRA and CDR2 YSYEKL. The V end was cut by 4 bases, the J end by 6 bases, with 13 bases between.

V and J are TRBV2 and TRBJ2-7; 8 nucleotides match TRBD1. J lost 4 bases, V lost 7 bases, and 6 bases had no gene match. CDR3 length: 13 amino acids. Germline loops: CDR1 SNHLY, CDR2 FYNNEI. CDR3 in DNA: TGTGCCAGCAACCGGGACAGGAGTTACGAGCAGTACTTC. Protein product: CASNRDRSYEQYF.

As DNA, the CDR3 is TGTGCCAGTAGTATAGTTTTTCGAAGACCCTCCACCTCTAGCACAGATACGCAGTATTTT. This encodes CASSIVFRRPSTSSTDTQYF. J is TRBJ2-3 and V is TRBV19; unclear D gene. CDR3 size: 20 residues. Trimming stripped 1 base from V and 0 bases from J, with 23 bases between. Per germline, CDR1 LNHDA and CDR2 SQIVND (reference sequence).

The CDR3 DNA reads as TGTGCCAGCAGCCAAGACGTGTTTCGGGAATTGGGTCGTAATGAGCAGTTCTTC. It codes for CASSQDVFRELGRNEQFF. This chain links TRBV4-2 with TRBJ2-1; perhaps TRBD2 as D (5 bases). Germline values: CDR1 LGHNA, CDR2 YNFKEQ. Trimming cost V 0 bases and J 7 bases, with 22 bases left between them. The CDR3 runs to 18 residues.

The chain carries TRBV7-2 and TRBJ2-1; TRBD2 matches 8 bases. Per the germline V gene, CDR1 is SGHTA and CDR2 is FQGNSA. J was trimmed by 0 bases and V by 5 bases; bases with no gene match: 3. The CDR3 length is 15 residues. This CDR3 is CASSQTSGSYNEQFF. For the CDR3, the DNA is TGTGCCAGCAGCCAAACTAGCGGCTCCTACAATGAGCAGTTCTTC.

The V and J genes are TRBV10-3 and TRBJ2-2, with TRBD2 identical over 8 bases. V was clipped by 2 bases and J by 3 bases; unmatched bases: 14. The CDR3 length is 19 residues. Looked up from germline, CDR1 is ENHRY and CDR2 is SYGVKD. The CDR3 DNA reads TGTGCCATCAGTGAGATTAAAACTAGCGGCACTAGGGACACCGGGGAGCTGTTTTTT. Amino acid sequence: CAISEIKTSGTRDTGELFF.

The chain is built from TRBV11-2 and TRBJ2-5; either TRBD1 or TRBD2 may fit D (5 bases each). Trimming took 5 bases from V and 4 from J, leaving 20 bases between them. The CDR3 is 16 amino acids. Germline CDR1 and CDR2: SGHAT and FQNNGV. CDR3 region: CASSIGWPGTGETQYF. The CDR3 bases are TGTGCCAGCAGCATTGGCTGGCCAGGGACCGGAGAGACCCAGTACTTC.

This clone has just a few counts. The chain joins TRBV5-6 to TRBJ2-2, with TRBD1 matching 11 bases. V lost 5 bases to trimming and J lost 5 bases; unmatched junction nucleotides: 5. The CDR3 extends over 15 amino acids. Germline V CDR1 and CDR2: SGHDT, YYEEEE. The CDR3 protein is CASSRTGGRTGELFF. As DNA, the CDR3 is TGTGCCAGCAGTCGGACAGGGGGCCGGACCGGGGAGCTGTTTTTT.

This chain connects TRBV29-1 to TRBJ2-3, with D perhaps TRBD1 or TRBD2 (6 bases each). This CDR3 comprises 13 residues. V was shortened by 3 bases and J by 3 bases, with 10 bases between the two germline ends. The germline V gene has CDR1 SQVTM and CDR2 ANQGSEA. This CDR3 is CSVEEGVTDTQYF. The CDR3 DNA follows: TGCAGCGTTGAGGAGGGGGTTACAGATACGCAGTATTTT.

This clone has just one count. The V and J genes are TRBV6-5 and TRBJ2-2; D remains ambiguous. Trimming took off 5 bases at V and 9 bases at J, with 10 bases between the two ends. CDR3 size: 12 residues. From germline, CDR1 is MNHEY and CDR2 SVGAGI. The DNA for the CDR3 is TGTGCCAGCAGTCCCTGGGGAAGGGAGCTGTTTTTT. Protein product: CASSPWGRELFF.

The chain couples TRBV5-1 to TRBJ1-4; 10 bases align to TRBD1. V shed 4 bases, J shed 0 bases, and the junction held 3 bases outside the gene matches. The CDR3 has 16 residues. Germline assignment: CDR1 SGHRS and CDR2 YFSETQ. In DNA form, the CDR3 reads TGCGCCAGCAGCCAAGGACAGGGGGCAACTAATGAAAAACTGTTTTTT. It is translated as CASSQGQGATNEKLFF.

CDR3 coding DNA: TGCGCCAGCAGCTTGGGAGCGGGAGCCCCCAATGAGCAGTTCTTC. Translating it yields CASSLGAGAPNEQFF. This chain uses TRBV5-1 with TRBJ2-1; 8 bases fit TRBD2. The CDR3 has 15 amino acids. CDR1 and CDR2 from the germline V gene are SGHRS and YFSETQ. The V gene end was trimmed by 0 bases and the J gene end by 6 bases; junction bases not matched to a gene: 5.

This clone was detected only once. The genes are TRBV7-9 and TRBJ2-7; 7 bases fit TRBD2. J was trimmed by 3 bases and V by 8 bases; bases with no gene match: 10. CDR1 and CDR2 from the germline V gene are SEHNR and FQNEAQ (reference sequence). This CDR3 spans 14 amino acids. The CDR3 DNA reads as TGTGCCAGCCAGGGAGAGGGGAGGGTCTACGAGCAGTACTTC. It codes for CASQGEGRVYEQYF.

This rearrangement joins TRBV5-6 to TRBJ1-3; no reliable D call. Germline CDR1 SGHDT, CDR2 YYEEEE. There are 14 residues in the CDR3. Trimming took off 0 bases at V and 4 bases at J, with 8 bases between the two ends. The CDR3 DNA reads TGTGCCAGCAGCTTGGTATCCCCCGGAAACACCATATATTTT. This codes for CASSLVSPGNTIYF. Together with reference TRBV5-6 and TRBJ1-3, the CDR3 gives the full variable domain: DAGVTQSPTHLIKTRGQQVTLRCSPKSGHDTVSWYQQALGQGPQFIFQYYEEEERQRGNFPDRFSGHQFPNYSSELNVNALLLGDSALYLCASSLVSPGNTIYFGEGSWLTVV.

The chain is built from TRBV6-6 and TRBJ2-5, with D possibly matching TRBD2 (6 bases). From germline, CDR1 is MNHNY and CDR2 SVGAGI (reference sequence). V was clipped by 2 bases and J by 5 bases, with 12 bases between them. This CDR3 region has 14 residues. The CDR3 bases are TGTGCCAGCAGTTACGGCGGGACGAAGGAGACCCAGTACTTC. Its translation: CASSYGGTKETQYF.

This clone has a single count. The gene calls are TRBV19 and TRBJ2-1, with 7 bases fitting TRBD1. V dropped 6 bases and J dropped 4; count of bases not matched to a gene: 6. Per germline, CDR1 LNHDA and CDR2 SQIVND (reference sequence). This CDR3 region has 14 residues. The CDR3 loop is CASRPGTAYNEQFF. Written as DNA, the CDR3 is TGTGCCAGTAGGCCAGGGACAGCTTACAATGAGCAGTTCTTC.

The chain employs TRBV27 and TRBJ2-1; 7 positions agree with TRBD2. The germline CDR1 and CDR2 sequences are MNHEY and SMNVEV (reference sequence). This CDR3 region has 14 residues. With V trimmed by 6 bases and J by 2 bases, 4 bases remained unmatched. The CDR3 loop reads CASRVGGTYNEQFF. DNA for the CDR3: TGTGCCAGCAGGGTGGGAGGGACCTACAATGAGCAGTTCTTC.

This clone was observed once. This chain's CDR3 is CAISEGGSGTGELFF. The CDR3 DNA reads TGTGCCATCAGTGAAGGGGGTAGCGGGACCGGGGAGCTGTTTTTT. The V call is TRBV10-3, the J call TRBJ2-2, with a possible D match to TRBD2 (7 bases). The germline gives CDR1 ENHRY, CDR2 SYGVKD. CDR3 size: 15 residues. V gave up 3 bases and J gave up 5 bases, with 13 bases separating them.

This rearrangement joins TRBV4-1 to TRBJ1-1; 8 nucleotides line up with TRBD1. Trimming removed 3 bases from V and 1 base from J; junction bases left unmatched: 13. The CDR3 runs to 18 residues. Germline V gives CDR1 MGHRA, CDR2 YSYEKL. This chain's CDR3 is CASSHVGAGGVPNTEAFF. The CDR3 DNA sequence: TGCGCCAGCAGCCACGTGGGGGCAGGGGGCGTCCCGAACACTGAAGCTTTCTTT.